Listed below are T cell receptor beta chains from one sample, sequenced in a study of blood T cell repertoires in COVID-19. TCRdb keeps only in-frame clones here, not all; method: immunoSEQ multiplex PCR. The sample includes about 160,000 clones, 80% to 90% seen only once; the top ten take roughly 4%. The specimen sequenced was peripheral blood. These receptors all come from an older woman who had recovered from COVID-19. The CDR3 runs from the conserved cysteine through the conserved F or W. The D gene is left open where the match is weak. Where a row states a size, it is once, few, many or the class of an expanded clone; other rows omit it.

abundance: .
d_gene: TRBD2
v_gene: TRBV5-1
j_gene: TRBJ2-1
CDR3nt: TGCGCCAGCAGCTTCCGACTAGCGGGGGGACTAACGACCTACAATGAGCAGTTCTTC
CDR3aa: CASSFRLAGGLTTYNEQFF

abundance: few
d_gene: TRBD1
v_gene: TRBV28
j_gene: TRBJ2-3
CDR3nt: TGTGCCAGCAGTATGTCGACAGGGCGTACAGATACGCAGTATTTT
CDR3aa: CASSMSTGRTDTQYF

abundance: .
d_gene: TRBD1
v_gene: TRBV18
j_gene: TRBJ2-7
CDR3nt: TGTGCCAGCTCACCTCCGGGACAGGCCTACGAGCAGTACTTC
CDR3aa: CASSPPGQAYEQYF

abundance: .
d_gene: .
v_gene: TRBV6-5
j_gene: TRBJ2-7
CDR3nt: TGTGCCAGCACCAAAGGGGCAGGGCGCGAGCAGTACTTC
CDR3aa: CASTKGAGREQYF

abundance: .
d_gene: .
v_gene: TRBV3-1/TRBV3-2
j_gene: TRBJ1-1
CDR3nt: TGTGCCAGCAGCCTTCGCACTGAAGCTTTCTTT
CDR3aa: CASSLRTEAFF

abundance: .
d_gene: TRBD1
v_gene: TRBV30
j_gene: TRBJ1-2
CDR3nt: TGTGCCTGGAGGGGGGACAGCCTAAACTATGGCTACACCTTC
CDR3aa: CAWRGDSLNYGYTF

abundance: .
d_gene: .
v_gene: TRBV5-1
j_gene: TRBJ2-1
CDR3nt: TGCGCCAGCAGCCAAGCAAACTCCTACAATGAGCAGTTCTTC
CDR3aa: CASSQANSYNEQFF

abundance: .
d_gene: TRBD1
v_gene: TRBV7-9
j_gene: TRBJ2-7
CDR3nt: TGTGCCAGCAGCTTAGTCCCGACTTGGGGACAGGGCCTTATTGAGCAGTACTTC
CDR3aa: CASSLVPTWGQGLIEQYF

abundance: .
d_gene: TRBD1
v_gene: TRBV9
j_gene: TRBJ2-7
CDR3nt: TGTGCCAGCAGCGTAGGAGGGACAGGGGTCTACGAGCAGTACTTC
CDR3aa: CASSVGGTGVYEQYF

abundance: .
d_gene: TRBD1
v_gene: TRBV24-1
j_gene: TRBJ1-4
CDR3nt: TGTGCCACCAGTGATACAACCGGGACAGGGAGCGGTGAAAAACTGTTTTTT
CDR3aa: CATSDTTGTGSGEKLFF

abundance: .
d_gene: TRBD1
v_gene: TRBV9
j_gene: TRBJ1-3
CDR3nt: TGTGCCAGCAGCGTGGCGACAGGGTCTCGTCCCGGAAACACCATATATTTT
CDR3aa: CASSVATGSRPGNTIYF

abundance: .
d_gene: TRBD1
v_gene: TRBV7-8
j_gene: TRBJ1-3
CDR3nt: TGTGCCAGCAGCTTAGTTTCGGGACCGGGACAGGGGAGAAACACCATATATTTT
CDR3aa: CASSLVSGPGQGRNTIYF

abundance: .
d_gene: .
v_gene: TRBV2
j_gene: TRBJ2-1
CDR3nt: TGTGCCAGCAGCTACACTAGTCCTGAGCAGTTCTTC
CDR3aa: CASSYTSPEQFF

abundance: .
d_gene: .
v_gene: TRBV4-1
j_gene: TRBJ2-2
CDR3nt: TGCGCCAGCAGCCAAACCGGGGCGAACACCGGGGAGCTGTTTTTT
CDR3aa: CASSQTGANTGELFF

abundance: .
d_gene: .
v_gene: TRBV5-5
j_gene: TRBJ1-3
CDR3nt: TGTGCCAGCAGCTTGGAGCCAGGGGACGCTGGAAACACCATATATTTT
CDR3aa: CASSLEPGDAGNTIYF

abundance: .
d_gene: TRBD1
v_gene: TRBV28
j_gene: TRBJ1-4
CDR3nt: TGTGCCAGCAGTTTATGGACAGGGGGCCAGGAAAAACTGTTTTTT
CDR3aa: CASSLWTGGQEKLFF

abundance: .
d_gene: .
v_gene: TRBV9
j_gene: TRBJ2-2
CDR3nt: TGTGCCAGCAGCCCACAGCCTTCCGCGAACACCGGGGAGCTGTTTTTT
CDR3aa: CASSPQPSANTGELFF

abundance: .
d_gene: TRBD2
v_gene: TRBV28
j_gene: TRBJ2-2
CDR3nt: TGTGCCAGCAGTTCTAAGAAGCGGGGGTTCACCGGGGAGCTGTTTTTT
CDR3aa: CASSSKKRGFTGELFF

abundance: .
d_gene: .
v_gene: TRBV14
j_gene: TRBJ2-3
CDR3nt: TGTGCCAGCAGCCAAAAAGGGATAGAGGGGGGGCCCCCAGATACGCAGTATTTT
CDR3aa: CASSQKGIEGGPPDTQYF

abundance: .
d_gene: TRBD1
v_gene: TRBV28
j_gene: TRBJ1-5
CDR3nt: TGTGCCAGCAGTTTAGGTGGGGGACAGGGATATCAGCCCCAGCATTTT
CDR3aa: CASSLGGGQGYQPQHF

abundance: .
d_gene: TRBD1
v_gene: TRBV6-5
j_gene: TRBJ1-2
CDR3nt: TGTGCCAGCAGTTCTGGGACAGGGGGGGACTATGGCTACACCTTC
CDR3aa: CASSSGTGGDYGYTF

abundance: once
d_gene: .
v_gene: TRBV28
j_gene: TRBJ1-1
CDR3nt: TGTGCCAGCAGTTCCTATCAAGAGAACACTGAAGCTTTCTTT
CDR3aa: CASSSYQENTEAFF

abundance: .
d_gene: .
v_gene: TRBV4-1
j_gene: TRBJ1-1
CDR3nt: TGCGCCAGCAGCCGACAGACAGGTGGCACTGAAGCTTTCTTT
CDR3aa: CASSRQTGGTEAFF

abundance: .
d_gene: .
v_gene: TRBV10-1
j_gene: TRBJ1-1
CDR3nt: TGCGCCAGCACTGGACAGCTGAACACTGAAGCTTTCTTT
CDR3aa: CASTGQLNTEAFF

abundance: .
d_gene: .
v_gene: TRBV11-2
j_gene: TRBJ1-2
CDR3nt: TGTGCCAGCAGCTTACAGGAAAGTAGCTATGGCTACACCTTC
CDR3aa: CASSLQESSYGYTF

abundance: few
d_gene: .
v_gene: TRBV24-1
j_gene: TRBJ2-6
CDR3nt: TGTGCCACCAGTGCTAGCTTCACCTCTGGGGCCAACGTCCTGACTTTC
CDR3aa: CATSASFTSGANVLTF

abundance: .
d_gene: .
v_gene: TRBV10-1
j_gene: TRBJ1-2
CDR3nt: TGCGCCAGCAGGTACCCAAGGGGGGGGCTAGATGGCTACACCTTC
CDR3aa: CASRYPRGGLDGYTF

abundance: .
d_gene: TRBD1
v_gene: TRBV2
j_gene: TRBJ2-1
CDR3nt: TGTGCCAGCACCTCGGACAGGGGGCCCTACAATGAGCAGTTCTTC
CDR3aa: CASTSDRGPYNEQFF

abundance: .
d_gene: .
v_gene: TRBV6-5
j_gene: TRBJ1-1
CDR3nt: TGTGCCAGCAGACAGGGAAACACTGAAGCTTTCTTT
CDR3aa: CASRQGNTEAFF

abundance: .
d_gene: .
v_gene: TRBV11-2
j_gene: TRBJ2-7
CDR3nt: TGTGCCAGCAGTTTGTCCCAGGTAGCCTACGAGCAGTACTTC
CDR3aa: CASSLSQVAYEQYF

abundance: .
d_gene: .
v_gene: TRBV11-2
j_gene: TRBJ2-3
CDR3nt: TGTGCCAGCAGCCGCCCAGGGGCCCCAGATACGCAGTATTTT
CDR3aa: CASSRPGAPDTQYF

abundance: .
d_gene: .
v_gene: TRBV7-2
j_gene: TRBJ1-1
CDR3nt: TGTGCCAGCAGCTTAGCATGGGGAGGGAGGACTGAAGCTTTCTTT
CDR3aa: CASSLAWGGRTEAFF

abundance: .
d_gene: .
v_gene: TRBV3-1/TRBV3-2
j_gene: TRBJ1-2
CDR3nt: TGTGCCAGCAGCCAGCCGGGGGGCGGGTATTTAGGCTACACCTTC
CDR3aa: CASSQPGGGYLGYTF

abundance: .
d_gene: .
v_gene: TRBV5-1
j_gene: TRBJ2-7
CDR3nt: TGCGCCAGCAGCTTGGGGGAGAGTTCGAGCGAGCAGTACTTC
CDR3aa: CASSLGESSSEQYF

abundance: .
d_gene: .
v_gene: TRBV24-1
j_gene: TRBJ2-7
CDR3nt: TGTGCCACCAGTGGGGACAATTACGAGCAGTACTTC
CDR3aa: CATSGDNYEQYF

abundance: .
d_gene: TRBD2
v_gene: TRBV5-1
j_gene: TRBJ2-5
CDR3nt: TGCGCCAGCAGCGTAACCGGGACTAGTCAAGAGACCCAGTACTTC
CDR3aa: CASSVTGTSQETQYF

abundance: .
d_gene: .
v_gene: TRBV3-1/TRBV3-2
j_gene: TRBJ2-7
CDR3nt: TGTGCCAGCAGCCAAGGAGGAGAGACTTACTTC
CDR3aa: CASSQGGETYF

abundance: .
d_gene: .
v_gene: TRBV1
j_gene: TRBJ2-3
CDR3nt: TGCACCAGCAGCCAGGACGTCCCGGGACTAGCGGGGGGATCTAAATCCACAGATACGCAGTATTTT
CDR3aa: CTSSQDVPGLAGGSKSTDTQYF

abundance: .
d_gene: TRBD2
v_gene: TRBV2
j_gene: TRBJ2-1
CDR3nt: TGTGCCAGCAGTGCGATCGGGGGGGCCGCTGAGCAGTTCTTC
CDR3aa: CASSAIGGAAEQFF

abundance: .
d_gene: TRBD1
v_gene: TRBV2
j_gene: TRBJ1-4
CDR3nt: TGTGCCAGCTCGACAGGGGTAGAAGAAAAACTGTTTTTT
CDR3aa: CASSTGVEEKLFF

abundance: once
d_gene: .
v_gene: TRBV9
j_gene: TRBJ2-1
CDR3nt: TGTGCCAGCAGCGTAGACCAGTGGTCGGGGAGCAGGTACAATGAGCAGTTCTTC
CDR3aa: CASSVDQWSGSRYNEQFF

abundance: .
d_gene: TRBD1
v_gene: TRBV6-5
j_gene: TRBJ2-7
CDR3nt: TGTGCCAGCAGATTAGGGGGCCCTCCCTACGAGCAGTACTTC
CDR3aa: CASRLGGPPYEQYF

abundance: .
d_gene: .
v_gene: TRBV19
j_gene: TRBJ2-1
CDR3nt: TGTGCCAGTAGTGTGACCGGGAGAAGAGAGTACAATGAGCAGTTCTTC
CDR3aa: CASSVTGRREYNEQFF

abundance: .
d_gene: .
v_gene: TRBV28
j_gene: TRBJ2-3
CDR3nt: TGTGCCAGCAGTCCAACGAATGTGCGGGGTGGAGATACGCAGTATTTT
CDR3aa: CASSPTNVRGGDTQYF

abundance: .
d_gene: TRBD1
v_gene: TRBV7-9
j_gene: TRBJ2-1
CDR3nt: TGTGCCAGCAGCTTAGGAGTCCTTGGGACAGCGAATGAGCAGTTCTTC
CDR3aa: CASSLGVLGTANEQFF

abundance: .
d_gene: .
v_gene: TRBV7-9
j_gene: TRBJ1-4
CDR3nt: TGTGCCAGCAGCCCCAGTGCGGCTAATGAAAAACTGTTTTTT
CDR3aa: CASSPSAANEKLFF

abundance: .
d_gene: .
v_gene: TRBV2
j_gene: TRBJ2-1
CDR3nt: TGTGCCAGCAGTGAAGTGGGAACAGGTTACAATGAGCAGTTCTTC
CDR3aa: CASSEVGTGYNEQFF

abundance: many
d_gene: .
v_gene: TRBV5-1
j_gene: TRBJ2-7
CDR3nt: TGCGCCAGCAGCTTGGCCGGTGACAGAACCTACGAGCAGTACTTC
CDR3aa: CASSLAGDRTYEQYF

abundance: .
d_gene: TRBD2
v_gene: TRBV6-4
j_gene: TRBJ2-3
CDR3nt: TGTGCCAGCAGGCGACTAGCGGGGGGGATAGATACGCAGTATTTT
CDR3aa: CASRRLAGGIDTQYF

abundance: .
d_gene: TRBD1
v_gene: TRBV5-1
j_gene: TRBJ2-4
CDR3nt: TGCGCCAGCGCATTGGACAGGGTAGACATTCAGTACTTC
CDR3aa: CASALDRVDIQYF

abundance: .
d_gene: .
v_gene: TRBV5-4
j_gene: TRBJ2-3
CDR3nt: TGTGCCAGCAGCCAAGGACAGCCCACTAGCACAGATACGCAGTATTTT
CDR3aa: CASSQGQPTSTDTQYF

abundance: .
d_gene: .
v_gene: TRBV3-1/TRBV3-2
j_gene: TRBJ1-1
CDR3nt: TGTGCCAGCAGCCCTTTGAGGAACACTGAAGCTTTCTTT
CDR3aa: CASSPLRNTEAFF

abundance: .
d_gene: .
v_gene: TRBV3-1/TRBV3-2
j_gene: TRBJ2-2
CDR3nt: TGTGCCAGCGGAGATAGTTTCCCCGGGGAGCTGTTTTTT
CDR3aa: CASGDSFPGELFF

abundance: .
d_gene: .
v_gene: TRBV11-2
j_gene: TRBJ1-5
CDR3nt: TGTGCCAGCAGCTCCGGACAGAGCAATCAGCCCCAGCATTTT
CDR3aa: CASSSGQSNQPQHF

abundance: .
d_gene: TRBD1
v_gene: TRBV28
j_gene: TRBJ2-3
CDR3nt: TGTGCCAGCAGTCAAGGGGGCTCTGGAACAGATACGCAGTATTTT
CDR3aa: CASSQGGSGTDTQYF